These 30 T cell receptor beta chains were all obtained from the same sample, sequenced in a study of blood T cell repertoires in COVID-19. Generated by immunoSEQ multiplex PCR, the TCRdb table keeps only in-frame clones and is missing some. The table lists 200,000 or so clones, roughly 88% of them singletons. The sequenced material came from peripheral blood. The receptors stem from a man between 60 and 70 years old with acute or convalescent COVID-19.

This clone was observed a few times. The chain joins TRBV7-9 to TRBJ1-2; TRBD1 agrees at 8 bases. J gave up 6 bases and V 3 bases, and 6 bases lay outside the gene matches. The germline V gene has CDR1 SEHNR and CDR2 FQNEAQ (reference sequence). This CDR3 is built from 14 residues. The CDR3, as DNA: TGTGCCAGCAGCTTTAGGCAGGGGGCTGATGGCTACACCTTC. It translates to CASSFRQGADGYTF.

This chain uses TRBV24-1 with TRBJ2-2; 7 nucleotides agree with TRBD2. V lost 2 bases to trimming and J lost 4 bases; unmatched junction nucleotides: 6. This CDR3 is built from 16 residues. CDR1 is KGHDR, CDR2 SFDVKD, per germline. The CDR3 DNA is TGTGCCACCAGTGATTCTGGCGGGAGAATCACCGGGGAGCTGTTTTTT. Translated, it gives CATSDSGGRITGELFF.

The chain carries TRBV30 and TRBJ2-7; 9 nucleotides match TRBD1. Germline CDR1 is GTSNPN and CDR2 is SVGIG (reference sequence). The CDR3 totals 13 residues. V shed 4 bases and J 7 bases; nucleotides not matched to a gene: 8. The CDR3 sequence: CAWTGQGEEEQYF. The CDR3 DNA is TGTGCCTGGACGGGACAGGGAGAGGAAGAGCAGTACTTC.

The chain joins TRBV14 to TRBJ2-7; D not resolved. The CDR3 runs to 12 residues. The germline gives CDR1 SGHDN, CDR2 FVKESK. Between the trimmed V and J ends, which lost 1 base and 4 bases, there was a span of 5 bases. CDR3 bases: TGTGCCAGCAGCCAAGGCGGATACGAGCAGTACTTC. Translation: CASSQGGYEQYF.

This chain uses TRBV7-2 with TRBJ1-3, with D perhaps TRBD1 (6 bases). CDR3 length equals 15 residues. V was cut by 0 bases and J by 4 bases, with 10 bases left in between. Germline loops: CDR1 SGHTA, CDR2 FQGNSA. For the CDR3, the DNA is TGTGCCAGCAGCTTAGCGGCTGGGGGCGGAAACACCATATATTTT. Translation: CASSLAAGGGNTIYF.

This chain connects TRBV5-5 to TRBJ1-1, with 7 bases aligning to TRBD1. CDR1 and CDR2 (germline): SGHKS, YYEKEE (reference sequence). The ends lost 4 bases at V and 3 bases at J; junction bases unmatched: 6. This CDR3 has 14 residues. DNA of the CDR3: TGTGCCAGCAGCCCTTGGGACAGTTACACTGAAGCTTTCTTT. This encodes CASSPWDSYTEAFF.

The chain has TRBV28 and TRBJ1-1; no clear D. V was clipped by 7 bases and J by 4 bases, with 16 bases between them. CDR1 and CDR2 (germline): MDHEN, SYDVKM. The CDR3 has 14 residues. The CDR3 region is CASIRGGRTTEAFF. CDR3 nucleotides: TGTGCCAGCATCCGGGGAGGGAGAACCACTGAAGCTTTCTTT.

This clone was picked up a small number of times. Sequence at one end of the junction differs from germline and may be a read error. Here the CDR3 reads CASNLAGAGNTGELFF. DNA for the CDR3: TGTGCCAGCAATTTAGCGGGCGCGGGGAACACCGGGGAGCTGTTTTTT. The gene calls are TRBV28 and TRBJ2-2; the match to TRBD2 covers 7 bases. From germline, CDR1 is MDHEN and CDR2 SYDVKM. The CDR3 is made up of 16 amino acids. The full variable domain, in which reference TRBV28 and TRBJ2-2 provide the parts outside the CDR3, is DVKVTQSSRYLVKRTGEKVFLECVQDMDHENMFWYRQDPGLGLRLIYFSYDVKMKEKGDIPEGYSVSREKKERFSLILESASTNQTSMYLCASNLAGAGNTGELFFGEGSRLTVL.

The V and J genes are TRBV7-2 and TRBJ2-1; 8 bases match TRBD2. J was trimmed by 5 bases and V by 2 bases; bases with no gene match: 5. Germline V CDR1 and CDR2: SGHTA, FQGNSA. This CDR3 is 15 amino acids long. CDR3 DNA sequence: TGTGCCAGCAGCTTATTAGCGGGATTCGACAATGAGCAGTTCTTC. Protein product: CASSLLAGFDNEQFF.

V is TRBV23-1 and J is TRBJ1-1; perhaps TRBD1 as D (6 bases). TRBV23-1 counts as an open reading frame of uncertain function. V shed 11 bases and J shed 5 bases, with 18 bases lying between them. This CDR3 region has 13 residues. CDR3 bases: TGCGCCCGGGGGGGCAGGGCTAGAACTGAAGCTTTCTTT. Residues: CARGGRARTEAFF.

The table lists this clone with a count of one. This chain uses TRBV30 with TRBJ2-7; tentatively, D is TRBD2 (6 bases). This CDR3 is built from 11 residues. The germline V gene has CDR1 GTSNPN and CDR2 SVGIG (reference sequence). The CDR3 sequence is CVAGQSYEQYF. As DNA, the CDR3 is TGTGTGGCGGGGCAGAGCTACGAGCAGTACTTC.

The chain recombines TRBV6-1 with TRBJ2-1; a weak D match, TRBD2 (6 bases). CDR1 is MNHNS and CDR2 is SASEGT in the germline V gene. Deletions cut 2 bases from V and 0 bases from J, with 8 bases between. The CDR3 loop spans 15 amino acids. CDR3 coding DNA: TGTGCCAGCAGTGAATTGGGGGGCTCCTACAATGAGCAGTTCTTC. This gives the protein CASSELGGSYNEQFF.

The chain has TRBV27 and TRBJ2-7; D unresolved. CDR1 is MNHEY, CDR2 SMNVEV, per germline (reference sequence). The CDR3 runs to 13 residues. V was clipped by 4 bases and J by 0 bases, with 7 bases between them. The CDR3 DNA is TGTGCCAGCAGTTACAGACCCTCCTACGAGCAGTACTTC. This gives the protein CASSYRPSYEQYF.

This clone was observed a handful of times. The chain uses TRBV7-6 and TRBJ2-5; 8 nucleotides align to TRBD2. Per germline, CDR1 SGHVS and CDR2 FNYEAQ. V gave up 4 bases and J gave up 6 bases; unmatched junction bases: 10. The CDR3 length is 15 residues. The CDR3 spells CASSSIKRESKTQYF. The CDR3 DNA reads TGTGCCAGCAGCTCAATCAAGCGGGAGTCGAAGACCCAGTACTTC.

This clone turned up a few times. The genes are TRBV7-9 and TRBJ2-7, with a tentative D call TRBD1 (6 bases). Germline CDR1 is SEHNR and CDR2 is FQNEAQ (reference sequence). Trimming cost V 5 bases and J 2 bases, with 13 bases left between them. The CDR3 loop spans 14 amino acids. The CDR3, as DNA: TGTGCCAGCAGCGTTACAGGGAAAGCCTACGAGCAGTACTTC. Its translation is CASSVTGKAYEQYF. Together with reference TRBV7-9 and TRBJ2-7, the CDR3 gives the full variable domain: DTGVSQNPRHKITKRGQNVTFRCDPISEHNRLYWYRQTLGQGPEFLTYFQNEAQLEKSRLLSDRFSAERPKGSFSTLEIQRTEQGDSAMYLCASSVTGKAYEQYFGPGTRLTVT.

The chain couples TRBV19 to TRBJ1-2; D gene uncertain. The V gene's germline CDR1 is LNHDA and CDR2 SQIVND (reference sequence). CDR3 length: 14 amino acids. Trimming removed 8 bases from V and 1 base from J, with 14 bases in between. CDR3 loop: CASSGPGINYGYTF. The CDR3, as DNA: TGTGCCAGTTCCGGCCCGGGGATTAACTATGGCTACACCTTC.

The rearrangement links TRBV2 to TRBJ1-5, with unresolved D. The CDR3 is 15 residues long. The V and J ends lost 3 bases and 2 bases respectively, with 11 bases between them. The germline V gene encodes CDR1 SNHLY and CDR2 FYNNEI. CDR3 nucleotides: TGTGCCAGCAGTGACAGGATGTCCGGCAATCAGCCCCAGCATTTT. Protein sequence: CASSDRMSGNQPQHF.

The chain carries TRBV7-2 and TRBJ2-3; 9 bases are a match to TRBD2. Germline-derived CDR1 and CDR2 are SGHTA and FQGNSA. This CDR3 has 16 amino acids. V shed 1 base, J shed 4 bases, and the junction held 6 bases outside the gene matches. In DNA, the CDR3 is TGTGCCAGCAGCTTAGAATCTAGCGGGGCCCCAGATACGCAGTATTTT. Its translation is CASSLESSGAPDTQYF.

The chain couples TRBV12-3 or TRBV12-4 to TRBJ2-5; TRBD1 agrees at 8 bases. J lost 4 bases, V lost 10 bases, and 5 bases had no gene match. The CDR3 is 12 residues long. The CDR3 nucleotides read TGTGCCACCGCAGGGGGCTCAGAGACCCAGTACTTC. This sequence encodes CATAGGSETQYF.

The chain carries TRBV7-9 and TRBJ2-2; no firm D call. Germline loops: CDR1 SEHNR, CDR2 FQNEAQ (reference sequence). There are 12 residues in the CDR3. V dropped 3 bases and J dropped 5 bases, with 4 bases sitting between them. The CDR3 coding sequence is TGTGCCAGCAGCTTCCCTACCGGGGAGCTGTTTTTT. This gives the protein CASSFPTGELFF.

Concerning this clone itself: The junction does not match germline at one end; this may be a read error. The J gene is TRBJ2-1, the V gene TRBV11-2, with 8 bases aligning to TRBD2. The germline gives CDR1 SGHAT, CDR2 FQNNGV. The CDR3 is 11 amino acids. The CDR3 bases are TGTGCCAGCAGATTAGAGCGGGGGCGGTTCTTC. It yields the protein CASRLERGRFF. The whole variable domain, filled in from reference TRBV11-2 and TRBJ2-1, reads EAGVAQSPRYKIIEKRQSVAFWCNPISGHATLYWYQQILGQGPKLLIQFQNNGVVDDSQLPKDRFSAERLKGVDSTLKIQPAKLEDSAVYLCASRLERGRFFGPGTRLTVL.

The chain employs TRBV18 and TRBJ2-7; D might be TRBD1 (5 bases). The CDR3 totals 12 residues. V was trimmed by 5 bases and J by 3 bases, leaving 8 bases between them. Germline CDR1 KGHSH, CDR2 LQKENI. The CDR3 DNA reads as TGTGCCAGCTCAGCTCAGGGCTACGAGCAGTACTTC. Protein sequence: CASSAQGYEQYF.

Ten or more counts support this clone. The rearrangement joins TRBV11-2 to TRBJ2-2; 7 positions agree with TRBD1. V gave up 10 bases and J gave up 5 bases; unmatched junction bases: 13. Germline assignment: CDR1 SGHAT and CDR2 FQNNGV. There are 15 residues in the CDR3. DNA for the CDR3: TGTGCCACGCTCGATTTGGGACAGAGAACCGGGGAGCTGTTTTTT. It specifies CATLDLGQRTGELFF. The full variable domain, in which reference TRBV11-2 and TRBJ2-2 provide the parts outside the CDR3, is EAGVAQSPRYKIIEKRQSVAFWCNPISGHATLYWYQQILGQGPKLLIQFQNNGVVDDSQLPKDRFSAERLKGVDSTLKIQPAKLEDSAVYLCATLDLGQRTGELFFGEGSRLTVL.

V gene TRBV3-1 (or the pseudogene TRBV3-2) combines with J gene TRBJ2-7; 12 bases line up with TRBD1. J gave up 3 bases and V 0 bases, and 6 bases lay outside the gene matches. CDR3 length: 17 residues. The V gene's germline CDR1 is LGHDT and CDR2 YNNKEL (reference sequence). Written as DNA, the CDR3 is TGTGCCAGCAGCCAAGATCTGGGGACAGGGGGCCTCTACGAGCAGTACTTC. It is translated as CASSQDLGTGGLYEQYF.

This clone occurred a few times. This chain uses TRBV15 with TRBJ2-7, with no clear D. CDR1 is LNHNV and CDR2 is YYDKDF in the germline V gene (reference sequence). The CDR3 sequence is 15 residues long. V was clipped by 0 bases and J by 3 bases, with 12 bases between them. The CDR3 DNA is TGTGCCACCAGCAGAGAAACCGGGTCCATCTACGAGCAGTACTTC. Its translation: CATSRETGSIYEQYF.

This chain joins TRBV6-2 or TRBV6-3 and TRBJ2-7; 12 nucleotides align to TRBD2. V lost 3 bases and J lost 7; bases outside the gene matches: 10. This CDR3 spans 16 amino acids. CDR1 is MNHEY and CDR2 is SVGEGT in the germline V gene. In DNA, the CDR3 is TGTGCCAGCAGTTATCGATACGGACTAGCGGGATATGAGCAGTACTTC. Amino acid sequence: CASSYRYGLAGYEQYF.

This clone was seen only a few times. The gene calls are TRBV6-5 and TRBJ2-1; D is possibly TRBD2 (6 bases). CDR3 length: 15 residues. The V gene's germline CDR1 is MNHEY and CDR2 SVGAGI. Trimming shortened V by 2 bases and J by 8 bases, and 16 bases separated the two germline ends. CDR3 residues: CASSYLQRAHHEQFF. In nucleotides, the CDR3 is TGTGCCAGCAGTTACCTCCAGCGGGCCCACCATGAGCAGTTCTTC.

The chain links TRBV3-1 (or the pseudogene TRBV3-2) to TRBJ2-1, with D possibly matching TRBD2 (6 bases). The CDR3 contains 15 residues. From germline, CDR1 is LGHDT and CDR2 YNNKEL (reference sequence). The germline V and J ends were trimmed by 5 bases and 2 bases, with 13 bases remaining between them. The CDR3: CASSEIPGAYNEQFF. DNA of the CDR3: TGTGCCAGCAGCGAAATACCGGGAGCCTACAATGAGCAGTTCTTC.

V gene TRBV30 combines with J gene TRBJ2-7; TRBD1 is a possible D gene (5 bases). Per germline, CDR1 GTSNPN and CDR2 SVGIG (reference sequence). With 4 bases removed from V and 5 bases from J, the gap between germline ends came to 9 bases. The CDR3 has 11 amino acids. DNA for the CDR3: TGTGCCTGGACAGGGTTCAACGAGCAGTACTTC. This codes for CAWTGFNEQYF.

This clone was recorded once. V gene TRBV28 combines with J gene TRBJ1-1; D may be TRBD1 (6 bases). This CDR3 comprises 15 residues. Germline V gene data show CDR1 as MDHEN and CDR2 as SYDVKM. V lost 5 bases and J lost 6, with 19 bases in between. DNA for the CDR3: TGTGCCAGCAGTCCCGCTCTCCAGGGGATCCCTGAAGCTTTCTTT. Its protein product is CASSPALQGIPEAFF.